The following is a TCR beta chain sequence with its context. The CDR3 has 13 amino acids. V shed 2 bases, J shed 11 bases, and the junction held 4 bases outside the gene matches. In germline, CDR1 is SGDLS, CDR2 YYNGEE. In the authors' workflow: Estimation of nucleated cell counts relied on the amplification of reference gene primers. Repertoires were generated with immunoSEQ multiplex PCR, while TCRdb's copy carries only in-frame clones and drops some. V and J calls and clone size come straight from that table; D and trimming were deduced from the DNA. Found here are under 45,000 clones, 80% to 90% of them singletons; the top ten hold about 9.8%. This sample stems from a study of blood T cell repertoires in COVID-19. Study-level background: The analysed material was cDNA or gDNA that came from T cells, B-cell-depleted T cells, or PBMCs.

The receptor's source is a human donor in a cohort sampled during active COVID-19. Sequencing was performed on peripheral blood. V and J are TRBV9 and TRBJ1-6; TRBD1 aligns across 7 bases. This CDR3 is CASSVRTGTPLHF. The CDR3 DNA reads as TGTGCCAGCAGCGTGCGGACAGGTACACCCCTCCACTTT. The full variable domain, with the rest looked up from reference TRBV9 and TRBJ1-6, is DSGVTQTPKHLITATGQRVTLRCSPRSGDLSVYWYQQSLDQGLQFLIQYYNGEERAKGNILERFSAQQFPDLHSELNLSSLELGDSALYFCASSVRTGTPLHFGNGTRLTVT.